These T cell receptor beta chains were read from a single sample in a study of a mutant IDH1 vaccine in newly diagnosed glioma. These receptors are not linked to any known antigen. The method was immunoSEQ multiplex PCR; TCRdb's version includes in-frame clones alone and lacks a portion of them. The table records more than 55,000 clones, 82% of them present only once. Sequenced here: PBMCs, sampled from a glioma patient whose treatment included an IDH1 peptide vaccine. The receptors here all came from a woman under 30 with glioma. Some clones in this sample may be carry-over from other donors' samples. Each CDR3 is given with its conserved first and last residue. Each record gives: J gene, V gene, D gene, CDR3 length, clone size, CDR3 protein, CDR3 DNA. A D gene is named only where the DNA matches it firmly. For some rows the clone size is stated as once, few or many, or as a class when expanded; others skip it.

>TRBJ2-7|TRBV11-3|TRBD2|17|NA
CASSLYWGLAGNYEQYF
TGTGCCAGCAGCCTCTACTGGGGGCTAGCGGGGAACTACGAGCAGTACTTC
>TRBJ1-1|TRBV27|NA|14|NA
CASSLLGGNTEAFF
TGTGCCAGCAGTCTCCTCGGAGGGAACACTGAAGCTTTCTTT
>TRBJ2-5|TRBV13|NA|13|NA
CASSFRYGETQYF
TGTGCCAGCAGCTTTAGGTACGGGGAGACCCAGTACTTC
>TRBJ2-2|TRBV11-3|NA|18|NA
CASSLDIIMGSNTGELFF
TGTGCCAGCAGCTTAGATATAATAATGGGGTCGAACACCGGGGAGCTGTTTTTT
>TRBJ2-3|TRBV4-2|NA|13|NA
CASSQVVRDTQYF
TGTGCCAGCAGCCAAGTTGTTCGGGATACGCAGTATTTT
>TRBJ1-1|TRBV7-9|NA|16|NA
CASSPTGAIMNTEAFF
TGTGCCAGCAGCCCAACCGGGGCCATAATGAACACTGAAGCTTTCTTT
>TRBJ2-1|TRBV9|NA|13|NA
CASSGIGTNEQFF
TGTGCCAGCAGCGGCATTGGAACAAATGAGCAGTTCTTC
>TRBJ1-5|TRBV7-8|NA|16|NA
CASSSFRRYSNQPQHF
TGTGCCAGCAGCTCCTTCCGGAGATATAGCAATCAGCCCCAGCATTTT
>TRBJ2-3|TRBV5-1|TRBD1|17|once
CASSLATGVEDTDTQYF
TGCGCCAGCAGCTTGGCCACAGGGGTTGAGGACACAGATACGCAGTATTTT
>TRBJ1-1|TRBV6-5|NA|15|NA
CASSLGGLSNTEAFF
TGTGCCAGCAGTTTGGGGGGCCTATCGAACACTGAAGCTTTCTTT
>TRBJ2-3|TRBV5-1|NA|14|NA
CASSLVLASDTQYF
TGCGCCAGCAGCTTGGTGTTGGCGTCAGATACGCAGTATTTT
>TRBJ1-2|TRBV30|TRBD1|15|NA
CAWSALRDRRPWRTF
TGTGCCTGGAGTGCCCTCCGGGACAGGAGGCCGTGGAGGACCTTC
>TRBJ2-2|TRBV9|NA|15|NA
CASSPRTVNTGELFF
TGTGCCAGCAGCCCTCGGACAGTCAACACCGGGGAGCTGTTTTTT
>TRBJ2-2|TRBV7-2|TRBD1|15|NA
CASSWDRVNTGELFF
TGTGCCAGCAGCTGGGACAGGGTAAACACCGGGGAGCTGTTTTTT
>TRBJ2-4|TRBV9|NA|15|NA
CASSTRGGDKNIQYF
TGTGCCAGCAGCACCCGAGGAGGGGACAAAAACATTCAGTACTTC
>TRBJ1-2|TRBV25-1|NA|15|NA
CASSEEGPAGYGYTF
TGTGCCAGCAGTGAAGAGGGCCCGGCGGGGTATGGCTACACCTTC
>TRBJ1-1|TRBV18|NA|14|few
CASSPTLGTTEAFF
TGTGCCAGCTCACCGACTTTGGGCACCACTGAAGCTTTCTTT
>TRBJ1-1|TRBV14|NA|15|NA
CASSQGEWTGTEAFF
TGTGCCAGCAGCCAAGGAGAGTGGACCGGTACTGAAGCTTTCTTT
>TRBJ1-5|TRBV27|NA|14|NA
CASSSGISNQPQHF
TGTGCCAGCAGCTCCGGGATTTCCAATCAGCCCCAGCATTTT
>TRBJ1-1|TRBV6-5|NA|13|NA
CASSKQVFAEAFF
TGTGCCAGCAGTAAACAGGTATTCGCTGAAGCTTTCTTT
>TRBJ2-1|TRBV5-4|NA|17|NA
CASSSVGGGVSYNEQFF
TGTGCCAGCAGCTCAGTGGGGGGCGGGGTCTCCTACAATGAGCAGTTCTTC
>TRBJ2-7|TRBV7-9|NA|14|NA
CASSLGVPTYEQYF
TGTGCCAGCAGCTTAGGTGTCCCCACCTACGAGCAGTACTTC
>TRBJ2-2|TRBV5-4|NA|13|once
CASSLGIAGELFF
TGTGCCAGCAGCTTGGGGATCGCCGGGGAGCTGTTTTTT
>TRBJ1-1|TRBV30|TRBD1|16|NA
CAWTRDRVEFSTEAFF
TGTGCCTGGACCCGCGACAGGGTCGAATTTAGCACTGAAGCTTTCTTT
>TRBJ2-3|TRBV5-8|NA|15|NA
CASSSRGDYTDTQYF
TGTGCCAGCAGCTCTAGGGGGGATTACACAGATACGCAGTATTTT
>TRBJ2-4|TRBV30|TRBD2|14|NA
CAWSVGLAGGPQYF
TGTGCCTGGAGTGTAGGCCTAGCGGGAGGGCCTCAGTACTTC
>TRBJ2-5|TRBV5-1|NA|12|NA
CASRRDFGAQYF
TGCGCCAGCAGGCGGGACTTCGGGGCCCAGTACTTC